The clone carrying this T cell receptor (beta chain) was observed many times. Its specificity is not known. Researchers made TCR beta libraries by using iRepertoire HTBI primers and running Arm-PCR on CDR3 regions. TCRdb used MiXCR to reprocess the multiplex PCR reads, holding one entry per CDR3 protein. The table shows around 500,000 distinct CDR3 sequences, with 15% to 20% occurring only once. V shed 4 bases and J 3 bases; nucleotides not matched to a gene: 5. The CDR3 extends over 15 amino acids. CDR1 is SGHTA, CDR2 FQGNSA, per germline. The time point was: newly diagnosed GD, antithyroid drugs for less than 3 months. PBMCs were the source of the RNA used for TCR sequencing. The data originate from a study of regulatory T cells in long-lasting Graves disease. Study results and caveats: Persistent Graves' patients showed less TCR diversity than newly diagnosed patients showed. Among persistent patients, a larger number of public clonotypes were shared (roughly 2,700) than among newly diagnosed patients (roughly 1,000). Persistent disease favored TRBV28, TRBJ1-2 and TRBJ2-5.

Another study also made use of these data, one on T cells in Graves' hyperthyroidism and ophthalmopathy. That report adds: These patients, aged 18 to 65, had recently diagnosed hyperthyroidism lasting under 2 months.

This clonotype was sampled from a woman aged 40 to 65 with Graves disease. The material sequenced was peripheral blood mononuclear cells (PBMCs), taken at new diagnosis, from a patient treated with antithyroid drugs. The rearrangement joins TRBV7-2 to TRBJ1-3, with 8 bases identical to TRBD1. CDR3 DNA sequence: TGTGCCAGCAGCTCCAGGACAGGGCTTGGAAACACCATATATTTT. Encoded protein: CASSSRTGLGNTIYF.